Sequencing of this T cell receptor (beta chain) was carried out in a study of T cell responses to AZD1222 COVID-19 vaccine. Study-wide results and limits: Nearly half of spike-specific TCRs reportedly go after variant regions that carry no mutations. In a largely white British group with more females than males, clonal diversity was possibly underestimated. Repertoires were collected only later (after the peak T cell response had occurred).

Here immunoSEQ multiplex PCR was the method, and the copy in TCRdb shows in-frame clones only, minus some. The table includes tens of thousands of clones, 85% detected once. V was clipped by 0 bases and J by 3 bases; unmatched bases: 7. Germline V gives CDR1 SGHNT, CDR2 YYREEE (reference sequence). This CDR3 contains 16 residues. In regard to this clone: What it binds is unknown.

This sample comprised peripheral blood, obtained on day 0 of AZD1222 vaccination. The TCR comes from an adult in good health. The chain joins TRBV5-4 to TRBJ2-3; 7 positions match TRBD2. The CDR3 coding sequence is TGTGCCAGCAGCTTGGAGGCGGGGGTAGGAACAGATACGCAGTATTTT. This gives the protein CASSLEAGVGTDTQYF.